Listed below are T cell receptor beta chains from one sample, sequenced in a study of Ad26.COV2.S vaccination and SARS-CoV-2 variants. Data came from immunoSEQ multiplex PCR; TCRdb stores just in-frame clones and leaves some out. Among 380,000 or so clones, 80% to 90% were seen once, and the ten largest hold about 7.4%. Sequenced material: peripheral blood, taken in a trial of Ad26.COV2.S vaccine versus placebo. The receptors stem from a person aged 18-65 years who received the Ad26.COV2.S COVID-19 vaccine or a placebo. CDR3s include the opening cysteine and the closing phenylalanine or tryptophan. D genes are given only for firm matches. Clone sizes are given selectively: once, few, many, or a class where the clone is expanded.

j_call | clone_size | d_call | v_call | cdr3_aa | cdr3_nt
TRBJ2-5 | NA | NA | TRBV7-9 | CASSVGSQGPRETQYF | TGTGCCAGCAGCGTCGGCTCACAGGGTCCGAGAGAGACCCAGTACTTC
TRBJ1-5 | NA | TRBD1 | TRBV27 | CASRALGQGNQPQHF | TGTGCCAGCAGAGCTCTGGGACAGGGAAATCAGCCCCAGCATTTT
TRBJ1-2 | NA | NA | TRBV11-3 | CASSLNNRAYYGYTF | TGTGCCAGCAGCTTAAACAACAGGGCCTACTATGGCTACACCTTC
TRBJ2-1 | NA | NA | TRBV19 | CASSLFNEQFF | TGTGCCAGTAGTCTTTTCAATGAGCAGTTCTTC
TRBJ2-3 | NA | TRBD2 | TRBV7-3 | CASSLAGGDTDTQYF | TGTGCCAGCAGCTTAGCGGGAGGGGACACAGATACGCAGTATTTT
TRBJ1-2 | once | NA | TRBV6-5 | CASSYSRVWGLYGYTF | TGTGCCAGCAGTTACTCTAGGGTTTGGGGCCTCTATGGCTACACCTTC
TRBJ1-2 | NA | TRBD1 | TRBV6-5 | CASRPGQGTNYGYTF | TGTGCCAGCAGACCCGGACAGGGGACTAACTATGGCTACACCTTC
TRBJ2-7 | NA | TRBD1 | TRBV5-8 | CASSHRGSYEQYF | TGTGCCAGCAGCCACAGGGGAAGCTACGAGCAGTACTTC
TRBJ1-2 | NA | TRBD1 | TRBV5-1 | CASSPQGVHGYTF | TGCGCCAGCAGCCCACAGGGGGTACATGGCTACACCTTC
TRBJ1-3 | NA | NA | TRBV25-1 | CASSDPTGRDTIYF | TGTGCCAGCAGCGACCCCACAGGGAGGGACACCATATATTTT
TRBJ1-1 | NA | TRBD1 | TRBV6-2/TRBV6-3 | CASSYGTGEAFF | TGTGCCAGCAGTTACGGGACAGGGGAAGCTTTCTTT
TRBJ1-2 | NA | NA | TRBV2 | CASKKPGPNYGYTF | TGTGCCAGCAAGAAACCGGGGCCTAACTATGGCTACACCTTC
TRBJ1-2 | NA | TRBD1 | TRBV6-6 | CASSRGTGYGYTF | TGTGCCAGCAGTAGGGGGACAGGGTATGGCTACACCTTC
TRBJ2-1 | NA | NA | TRBV6-2/TRBV6-3 | CASSYEFRVYNEQFF | TGTGCCAGCAGTTACGAGTTCCGAGTCTACAATGAGCAGTTCTTC
TRBJ1-2 | NA | TRBD1 | TRBV5-1 | CASSRQRTGKGYTF | TGCGCCAGCAGCCGTCAGCGGACAGGAAAGGGCTACACCTTC